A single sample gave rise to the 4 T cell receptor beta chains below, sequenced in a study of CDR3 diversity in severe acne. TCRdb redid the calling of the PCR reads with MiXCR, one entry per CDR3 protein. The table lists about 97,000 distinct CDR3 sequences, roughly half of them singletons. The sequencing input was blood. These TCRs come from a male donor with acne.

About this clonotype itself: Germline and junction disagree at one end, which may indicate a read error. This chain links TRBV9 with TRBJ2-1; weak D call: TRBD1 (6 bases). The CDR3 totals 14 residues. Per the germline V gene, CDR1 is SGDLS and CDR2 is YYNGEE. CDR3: CASKEGGWGNGQFF. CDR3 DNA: TGTGCCAGCAAAGAAGGGGGTTGGGGAAATGGGCAGTTCTTC. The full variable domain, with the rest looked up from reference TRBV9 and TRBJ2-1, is DSGVTQTPKHLITATGQRVTLRCSPRSGDLSVYWYQQSLDQGLQFLIQYYNGEERAKGNILERFSAQQFPDLHSELNLSSLELGDSALYFCASKEGGWGNGQFFGPGTRLTVL.

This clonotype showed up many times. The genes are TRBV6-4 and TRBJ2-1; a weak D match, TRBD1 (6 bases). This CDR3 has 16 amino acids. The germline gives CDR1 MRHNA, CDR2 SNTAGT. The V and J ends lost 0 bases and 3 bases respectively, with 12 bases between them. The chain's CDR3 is CASSDSGAGDYNEQFF. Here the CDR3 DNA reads TGTGCCAGCAGTGACTCAGGGGCAGGGGACTACAATGAGCAGTTCTTC.

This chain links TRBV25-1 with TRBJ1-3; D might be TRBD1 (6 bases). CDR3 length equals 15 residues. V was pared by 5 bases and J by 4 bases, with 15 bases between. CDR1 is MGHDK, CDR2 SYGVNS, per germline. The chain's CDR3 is CASSLRAGAGNTIYF. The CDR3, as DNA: TGTGCCAGCAGTTTAAGGGCAGGGGCAGGAAACACCATATATTTT.

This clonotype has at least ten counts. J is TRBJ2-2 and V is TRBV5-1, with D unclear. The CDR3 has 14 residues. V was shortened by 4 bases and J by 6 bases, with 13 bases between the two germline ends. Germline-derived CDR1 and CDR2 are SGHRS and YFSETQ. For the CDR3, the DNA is TGCGCCAGCAGCGTCGTGAAAGGACCCGGGGAGCTGTTTTTT. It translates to CASSVVKGPGELFF.